A single T cell receptor beta chain is shown here with its context. Its cognate antigen is unknown. Trimming left V 1 base short and J 6 bases short, with 10 bases between. The CDR3 runs 12 residues. CDR1 and CDR2 (germline): DFQATT, SNEGSKA (reference sequence). RNA transcripts yielded amplified TCR beta CDR3 regions. HTBI primers were used in a first-round RT-PCR, which preceded a second-round multiplex PCR. TCRdb analysed the multiplex PCR reads with MiXCR anew, one entry per CDR3 protein. The sample lists hundreds of thousands of distinct CDR3 sequences; around a fifth were seen once. The data belong to a study of Graves' ophthalmopathy and Graves' hyperthyroidism. General study results and limits: Detected in blood as well were most expanded thyroid clonotypes with frequency above 0.001.

Stable hyperthyroidism denotes an absence of ophthalmopathy throughout 18 months of follow-up. Patients were left out if they had other autoimmune diseases, uncontrolled infections, pregnancy or lactation. The PBMC fraction was derived from around 10 ml of fresh peripheral blood. The sequenced sample was peripheral blood. The chain uses TRBV20-1 and TRBJ2-7, with D maybe TRBD1 (7 bases). The source is a woman under 30 with stable Graves' hyperthyroidism. DNA for the CDR3: TGCAGTGCTAGAGGGCAGGGGGGCGAGCAGTACTTC. Amino acid sequence: CSARGQGGEQYF.